The T cell receptor beta chain under discussion was sequenced for a study of PD-L1 blockade in urothelial cancer. Overall study results and limits: Better survival was forecast by a pretreatment blood TCR clonality below the median.

Between the trimmed V and J ends, which lost 3 bases and 0 bases, there was a span of 8 bases. This CDR3 has 14 amino acids. In germline, CDR1 is LNHDA, CDR2 SQIVND (reference sequence). The time point was: peripheral blood 6 weeks after treatment start. This clone occurred a few times. Its antigen is not identified. Sequenced by immunoSEQ multiplex PCR; TCRdb stores in-frame clones only, minus some. The top ten clones hold 8.8% of a sample with roughly 45,000 clones, roughly 80% of them seen once. The sequence was collected from a man aged 65 to 85 with urothelial cancer. V gene TRBV19 combines with J gene TRBJ1-1, with D possibly being TRBD1 (5 bases). The sample here was PBMCs, taken around atezolizumab (anti-PD-L1) treatment. The CDR3 DNA reads as TGTGCCAGTAGTATGACAGTCATGAACACTGAAGCTTTCTTT. Protein: CASSMTVMNTEAFF.